The 25 T cell receptor beta chains presented below share a single source sample, sequenced in a study of T cell responses to AZD1222 COVID-19 vaccine. TCRdb's table, derived via immunoSEQ multiplex PCR, lists solely in-frame clones and lacks some. The data hold 150,000 to 200,000 clones, with 80% to 95% observed a single time. Sequenced here: peripheral blood, sampled on day 0 of AZD1222 vaccination. Receptors were obtained from an adult in good health.

V is TRBV30 and J is TRBJ1-1; D unresolved. In germline, CDR1 is GTSNPN, CDR2 SVGIG (reference sequence). The CDR3 runs 12 residues. V lost 4 bases to trimming and J lost 0 bases, with 6 bases between them. The DNA for the CDR3 is TGTGCCTGGACGAGGGTGAACACTGAAGCTTTCTTT. Amino acid sequence: CAWTRVNTEAFF. The whole variable domain, filled in from reference TRBV30 and TRBJ1-1, reads SQTIHQWPATLVQPVGSPLSLECTVEGTSNPNLYWYRQAAGRGLQLLFYSVGIGQISSEVPQNLSASRPQDRQFILSSKKLLLSDSGFYLCAWTRVNTEAFFGQGTRLTVV.

The chain recombines TRBV27 with TRBJ1-6; D not certain. Germline V gives CDR1 MNHEY, CDR2 SMNVEV (reference sequence). The ends were cut back, 2 bases at V and 12 bases at J, with 20 bases in the middle. This CDR3 is built from 16 residues. In nucleotides, the CDR3 is TGTGCCAGCAGTTTAGATGTGGGAGCTTTGGGTTTACCCCTCCACTTT. Amino acids: CASSLDVGALGLPLHF.

The V gene is TRBV29-1, the J gene TRBJ2-5; D remains ambiguous. The V end lost 7 bases, the J end lost 5 bases, and 20 bases lay between the germline ends. Germline CDR1 reads SQVTM; CDR2 reads ANQGSEA. There are 14 residues in the CDR3. CDR3 sequence (DNA): TGCAGCGCCAATCAAAATTTACTCCGGGAGACCCAGTACTTC. Translation gives CSANQNLLRETQYF.

This clone came up once. This chain uses TRBV25-1 with TRBJ2-4; either TRBD1 or TRBD2 may fit D (5 bases each). V dropped 8 bases and J dropped 1 base, with 18 bases sitting between them. Germline assignment: CDR1 MGHDK and CDR2 SYGVNS. This CDR3 contains 16 residues. The CDR3 loop is CASEASPGAAKNIQYF. Here the CDR3 DNA reads TGTGCCAGCGAAGCTTCTCCCGGGGCCGCCAAAAACATTCAGTACTTC. The variable domain in full, completed from reference TRBV25-1 and TRBJ2-4, reads EADIYQTPRYLVIGTGKKITLECSQTMGHDKMYWYQQDPGMELHLIHYSYGVNSTEKGDLSSESTVSRIRTEHFPLTLESARPSHTSQYLCASEASPGAAKNIQYFGAGTRLSVL.

The chain couples TRBV2 to TRBJ1-2; D is possibly TRBD1 (5 bases). Germline CDR1 SNHLY, CDR2 FYNNEI. The CDR3 totals 12 residues. Written as DNA, the CDR3 is TGTGCACTTTTAGGGGCTAACTATGGCTACACCTTC. This encodes CALLGANYGYTF.

The CDR3 nucleotides read TGTGCCAGCACCCAGAACGGCCGGCCTACTAACTATGGCTACACCTTC. Protein product: CASTQNGRPTNYGYTF. This chain uses TRBV5-6 with TRBJ1-2; D is unclear. This CDR3 region has 16 residues. From germline, CDR1 is SGHDT and CDR2 YYEEEE. Trimming cost V 6 bases and J 0 bases, with 18 bases left between them.

This clone was observed once. The rearrangement joins TRBV19 to TRBJ2-1; TRBD1 matches 8 bases. CDR3 length equals 13 residues. Germline CDR1 is LNHDA and CDR2 is SQIVND (reference sequence). V shed 8 bases, J shed 5 bases, and the junction held 5 bases outside the gene matches. In nucleotides, the CDR3 is TGTGCCAGTGGACAGGGTATCCACAATGAGCAGTTCTTC. It specifies CASGQGIHNEQFF.

The rearrangement links TRBV6-6 to TRBJ2-5; 7 bases are a match to TRBD2. Looked up from germline, CDR1 is MNHNY and CDR2 is SVGAGI (reference sequence). CDR3 length equals 16 residues. After removal of 6 bases from V and 5 bases from J, the junction contained 15 bases not matched to a gene. This CDR3 reads CASSGSLAAGVETQYF. In DNA form, the CDR3 reads TGTGCCAGCAGCGGCTCGCTAGCGGCCGGGGTGGAGACCCAGTACTTC.

The rearrangement uses TRBV3-1 (or the pseudogene TRBV3-2) and TRBJ1-1; D is undetermined. The CDR3 sequence is 13 residues long. Trimming shortened V by 1 base and J by 3 bases, and 6 bases separated the two germline ends. Germline assignment: CDR1 LGHDT and CDR2 YNNKEL (reference sequence). The CDR3 sequence: CASSQVRDTEAFF. CDR3 bases: TGTGCCAGCAGCCAAGTTAGGGACACTGAAGCTTTCTTT.

The chain has TRBV6-2 or TRBV6-3 and TRBJ1-2, with D tentatively TRBD1 (6 bases). Germline CDR1 MNHEY, CDR2 SVGEGT. V was pared by 1 base and J by 3 bases, with 9 bases between. There are 14 residues in the CDR3. The CDR3 loop reads CASSYWGADYGYTF. CDR3 sequence (DNA): TGTGCCAGCAGTTACTGGGGGGCGGACTATGGCTACACCTTC.

V usage is TRBV18 and J usage is TRBJ2-1; possibly TRBD1 for D (6 bases). The germline V gene encodes CDR1 KGHSH and CDR2 LQKENI. This CDR3 spans 20 amino acids. The V and J ends lost 8 bases and 5 bases respectively, with 34 bases between them. In DNA form, the CDR3 reads TGTGCCAGCACAAGAACCTCCGGGATACAGGGCCCCGGATCGAACAATGAGCAGTTCTTC. The encoded protein is CASTRTSGIQGPGSNNEQFF.

The CDR3 here is CASSIVASGATYNEQFF. The CDR3 nucleotides are TGTGCCAGTAGTATAGTTGCCTCGGGGGCGACCTACAATGAGCAGTTCTTC. J is TRBJ2-1 and V is TRBV19, with D perhaps being TRBD1 or TRBD2 (6 bases each). Trimming took off 1 base at V and 2 bases at J, with 15 bases between the two ends. Germline V lookup: CDR1 LNHDA, CDR2 SQIVND (reference sequence). CDR3 length: 17 amino acids.

V gene TRBV3-1 (or the pseudogene TRBV3-2) combines with J gene TRBJ2-7; 8 bases map to TRBD1. With 4 bases clipped from V and 5 bases from J, the junction kept 10 bases outside the gene matches. This CDR3 spans 15 amino acids. Germline V gene lookup returns CDR1 LGHDT and CDR2 YNNKEL (reference sequence). The CDR3: CASSRSGDRYNEQYF. The CDR3, as DNA: TGTGCCAGCAGCCGTTCTGGGGACAGGTACAACGAGCAGTACTTC.

For the CDR3, the DNA is TGTGCCAGCAGTAATGACGACCTGAACACTGAAGCTTTCTTT. Its protein is CASSNDDLNTEAFF. This chain uses TRBV6-2 or TRBV6-3 with TRBJ1-1; D unclear. The CDR3 has 14 residues. Looked up from germline, CDR1 is MNHEY and CDR2 is SVGEGT. Trimming removed 5 bases at V and 0 bases at J, with 10 bases between.

V and J are TRBV5-1 and TRBJ1-6; TRBD1 might be the D (5 bases). CDR1 and CDR2 from the germline V gene are SGHRS and YFSETQ. Trimming stripped 4 bases from V and 9 bases from J, with 11 bases between. The CDR3 contains 13 residues. CDR3 protein: CASSQGIASPLHF. CDR3 DNA: TGCGCCAGCAGCCAGGGTATTGCTTCACCCCTCCACTTT. Filled out from reference TRBV5-1 and TRBJ1-6, the complete variable domain reads KAGVTQTPRYLIKTRGQQVTLSCSPISGHRSVSWYQQTPGQGLQFLFEYFSETQRNKGNFPGRFSGRQFSNSRSEMNVSTLELGDSALYLCASSQGIASPLHFGNGTRLTVT.

V is TRBV7-9 and J is TRBJ1-1, with no clear D. The CDR3 length is 14 residues. The V and J ends lost 3 bases and 1 base respectively, with 9 bases between them. Germline V gene lookup returns CDR1 SEHNR and CDR2 FQNEAQ (reference sequence). The CDR3 bases are TGTGCCAGCAGCTTTGAATCCAGGAACACTGAAGCTTTCTTT. The encoded protein is CASSFESRNTEAFF.

The rearrangement joins TRBV28 to TRBJ1-5; D is undetermined. The CDR3 has 13 residues. CDR1 is MDHEN, CDR2 SYDVKM, per germline. V gave up 8 bases and J gave up 1 base, with 9 bases separating them. The DNA of the CDR3 is TGTGCCAGCCTTCTCGAGAGCAATCAGCCCCAGCATTTT. It encodes CASLLESNQPQHF.

The chain couples TRBV3-1 (or the pseudogene TRBV3-2) to TRBJ2-7; D not certain. V lost 1 base to trimming and J lost 8 bases, with 9 bases between them. The CDR3 contains 12 residues. Germline V lookup: CDR1 LGHDT, CDR2 YNNKEL (reference sequence). CDR3 sequence: CASSQVGVQQYF. The CDR3 DNA reads as TGTGCCAGCAGCCAAGTCGGAGTACAGCAGTACTTC.

V gene TRBV27 combines with J gene TRBJ1-6; D uncertain. V was cut by 8 bases and J by 9 bases, with 14 bases left in between. Germline V CDR1 and CDR2: MNHEY, SMNVEV (reference sequence). CDR3 length: 13 amino acids. The CDR3 protein is CASGTTAPSPLHF. CDR3 DNA: TGTGCCAGCGGCACGACTGCTCCTTCACCCCTCCACTTT.

This chain uses TRBV29-1 with TRBJ1-1; TRBD1 is a possible D gene (6 bases). The germline V gene has CDR1 SQVTM and CDR2 ANQGSEA. This CDR3 has 14 residues. Between the trimmed V and J ends, which lost 6 bases and 0 bases, there was a span of 14 bases. CDR3 sequence reads: CSVSQGPVNTEAFF. CDR3 DNA sequence: TGCAGCGTATCACAGGGACCCGTGAACACTGAAGCTTTCTTT.

This clone has more than one count but fewer than ten. The V call is TRBV29-1, the J call TRBJ1-1; D is uncertain. Trimming left V 5 bases short and J 1 base short, with 14 bases between. Looked up from germline, CDR1 is SQVTM and CDR2 is ANQGSEA. The CDR3 contains 14 residues. The CDR3 region has the DNA TGCAGCGTTCTGGCCCCCCTTGGGAACACTGAAGCTTTCTTT. It translates to CSVLAPLGNTEAFF.

The J gene is TRBJ1-1, the V gene TRBV5-6; D gene ambiguous. Trimming stripped 3 bases from V and 1 base from J, with 4 bases between. This CDR3 has 12 amino acids. CDR1 and CDR2 (germline): SGHDT, YYEEEE. CDR3 coding DNA: TGTGCCAGCAGCTACGGGAACACTGAAGCTTTCTTT. Translation: CASSYGNTEAFF.

The chain combines TRBV2 with TRBJ2-1; no definite D call. V dropped 2 bases and J dropped 13 bases, with 18 bases sitting between them. The CDR3 runs to 14 residues. Germline lookup yields CDR1 SNHLY and CDR2 FYNNEI. The CDR3 DNA reads as TGTGCCAGCAGTGAAATGCCCCTGTACAATCAACAGTTCTTC. This translates into CASSEMPLYNQQFF. Filled out from reference TRBV2 and TRBJ2-1, the complete variable domain reads EPEVTQTPSHQVTQMGQEVILRCVPISNHLYFYWYRQILGQKVEFLVSFYNNEISEKSEIFDDQFSVERPDGSNFTLKIRSTKLEDSAMYFCASSEMPLYNQQFFGPGTRLTVL.

CDR3 residues: CASSQDAEQGAYVGEKLFF. DNA for the CDR3: TGCGCCAGCAGCCAAGATGCGGAACAGGGTGCTTACGTGGGGGAAAAACTGTTTTTT. V is TRBV4-1 and J is TRBJ1-4, with D tentatively TRBD1 (6 bases). Germline lookup yields CDR1 MGHRA and CDR2 YSYEKL. The CDR3 runs 19 residues. V lost 0 bases to trimming and J lost 8 bases, with 25 bases between them.

The CDR3 sequence: CASSYRDGANVLTF. CDR3 in DNA: TGTGCCAGCAGTTACAGGGATGGGGCCAACGTCCTGACTTTC. The V call is TRBV6-5, the J call TRBJ2-6; D uncertain. There are 14 residues in the CDR3. Germline CDR1 reads MNHEY; CDR2 reads SVGAGI. V dropped 2 bases and J dropped 3 bases, with 5 bases sitting between them.